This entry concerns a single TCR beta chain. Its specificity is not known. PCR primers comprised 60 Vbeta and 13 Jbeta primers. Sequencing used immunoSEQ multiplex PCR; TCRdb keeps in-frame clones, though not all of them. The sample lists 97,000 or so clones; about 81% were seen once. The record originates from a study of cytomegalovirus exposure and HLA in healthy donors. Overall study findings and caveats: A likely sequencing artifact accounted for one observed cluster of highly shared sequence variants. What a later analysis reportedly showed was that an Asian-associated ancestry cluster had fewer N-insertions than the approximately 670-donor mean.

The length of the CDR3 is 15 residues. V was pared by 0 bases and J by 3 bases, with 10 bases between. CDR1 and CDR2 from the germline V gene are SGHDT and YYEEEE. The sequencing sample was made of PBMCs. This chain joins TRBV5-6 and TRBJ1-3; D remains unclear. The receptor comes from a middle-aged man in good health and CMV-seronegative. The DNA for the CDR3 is TGTGCCAGCAGCTTGGAGGCAGGCGATGGAAACACCATATATTTT. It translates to CASSLEAGDGNTIYF.